Each of the 7 T cell receptor beta chains below was sequenced from the same sample in a study of cytomegalovirus exposure and HLA in healthy donors. TCRdb keeps only in-frame clones here, not all; method: immunoSEQ multiplex PCR. The top ten hold 2.6% of the sample, which has about 220,000 clones, approximately 90% seen once. Sample: PBMCs. The receptors originated from a man aged 18 to 30 in good health and CMV-seronegative.

The gene calls are TRBV5-1 and TRBJ1-3; D gene uncertain. Trimming took off 1 base at V and 0 bases at J, with 11 bases between the two ends. The CDR3 runs to 16 residues. From germline, CDR1 is SGHRS and CDR2 YFSETQ. CDR3 DNA: TGCGCCAGCAGCTTGCAAGCTACCTCCTCTGGAAACACCATATATTTT. It encodes CASSLQATSSGNTIYF.

This chain links TRBV10-3 with TRBJ2-4, with D possibly being TRBD1 (5 bases). The CDR3 length is 15 residues. CDR1 and CDR2 from the germline V gene are ENHRY and SYGVKD. V gave up 2 bases and J gave up 0 bases, with 8 bases separating them. The DNA of the CDR3 is TGTGCCATCAGTGAGGGGGCTCAAGCCAAAAACATTCAGTACTTC. This sequence encodes CAISEGAQAKNIQYF.

This chain links TRBV5-4 with TRBJ1-2, with D perhaps matching TRBD1 (6 bases). Looked up from germline, CDR1 is SGHNT and CDR2 is YYREEE (reference sequence). The CDR3 contains 14 residues. V was pared by 1 base and J by 6 bases, with 13 bases between. In nucleotides, the CDR3 is TGTGCCAGCAGCTTGTCCAGGGGAGGGCATGGCTACACCTTC. Encoded protein: CASSLSRGGHGYTF.

The chain is built from TRBV27 and TRBJ2-7, with 8 positions matching TRBD1. J gave up 0 bases and V 5 bases, and 6 bases lay outside the gene matches. The germline V gene has CDR1 MNHEY and CDR2 SMNVEV (reference sequence). This CDR3 contains 15 residues. The CDR3 bases are TGTGCCAGCAGTATTCGGACAGGGCTCTCCTACGAGCAGTACTTC. Translated, it gives CASSIRTGLSYEQYF.

The genes are TRBV6-5 and TRBJ1-2; a possible D gene is TRBD1 (6 bases). The CDR3 length is 12 residues. CDR1 MNHEY and CDR2 SVGAGI come from the germline V gene. V was pared by 8 bases and J by 7 bases, with 14 bases between. The DNA of the CDR3 is TGTGCCAGCGGGGGCAGGTCGGGTGGCTACACCTTC. Protein sequence: CASGGRSGGYTF.

The chain uses TRBV25-1 and TRBJ2-1; 9 nucleotides align to TRBD2. Looked up from germline, CDR1 is MGHDK and CDR2 is SYGVNS. After removal of 4 bases from V and 4 bases from J, the junction contained 5 bases not matched to a gene. This CDR3 is built from 15 residues. CDR3 loop: CASSGGAGGYNEQFF. The CDR3 DNA reads as TGTGCCAGCAGTGGAGGGGCGGGAGGGTACAATGAGCAGTTCTTC.

J is TRBJ2-2 and V is TRBV7-9; D is perhaps TRBD2 (6 bases). CDR1 SEHNR and CDR2 FQNEAQ come from the germline V gene (reference sequence). V lost 3 bases, J lost 4 bases, and 9 bases lay in between. The CDR3 is 14 residues long. The CDR3, as DNA: TGTGCCAGCAGCTTGACTAGGGCCACCGGGGAGCTGTTTTTT. This sequence encodes CASSLTRATGELFF.